The present entry profiles one T cell receptor beta chain with its context. Of the isolated RNA, all was reverse transcribed, and so the sequenced material was expressed TCRB transcripts. The repertoire was sequenced with immunoSEQ multiplex PCR; TCRdb's copy has only in-frame clones and lacks some. The repertoire holds about 360,000 clones, with around 12% as singletons. This sample stems from a study of beta chain features in type 1 diabetes. On the study more broadly: Regarding age, gender and cell yields, patients proved similar to healthy donors.

The sequence came from a man younger than 35 in good health. Specimen: naive CD4+ T cells from blood.

The CDR3 DNA follows: TGTGCCAGCAGATTGACAGCAACCGAGACCCAGTACTTC. Protein: CASRLTATETQYF. The chain recombines TRBV28 with TRBJ2-5; TRBD1 is a possible D gene (5 bases). This CDR3 contains 13 residues. The germline gives CDR1 MDHEN, CDR2 SYDVKM. V lost 6 bases, J lost 5 bases, and 13 bases lay in between.